A single sample is the source of the 31 T cell receptor beta chains below, sequenced in a study of CD4 and CD8 cells across lung adenocarcinoma regions. Using its own MiXCR run on the PCR reads, TCRdb lists one record per CDR3 protein. The sample carries some 25,000 distinct CDR3 sequences, about 50% recorded once. The material sequenced was CD8+ T cells from the center of a lung tumor. Every receptor here comes from a male donor with lung adenocarcinoma. The CD4 and CD8 labels of this study may be unreliable.

This clonotype came up a few times. V and J are TRBV7-9 and TRBJ2-4, with D uncertain. Judging by the DNA end, TRBJ2-5 fits better; the J call may be wrong. The CDR3 has 12 residues. From germline, CDR1 is SEHNR and CDR2 FQNEAQ (reference sequence). Here the CDR3 DNA reads TGTGCCAGCAGCTTAATGGCAGAGACCCAGTACTTC. Its translation is CASSLMAETQYF.

This clonotype has ten or more counts. CDR3 bases: TGTGCCAGCAGTTTAGCAGTCGGACAGGGTTACGAGCAGTACTTC. It translates to CASSLAVGQGYEQYF. The chain uses TRBV12-3 or TRBV12-4 and TRBJ2-7; TRBD1 agrees at 8 bases. J lost 4 bases, V lost 0 bases, and 5 bases had no gene match. This CDR3 comprises 15 residues.

As to this clonotype: One end of the junction does not line up with germline, which may come from a read error. This chain links TRBV6-1 with TRBJ2-5; the D gene could be TRBD1 or TRBD2 (6 bases each). The length of the CDR3 is 16 residues. Germline CDR1 MNHNS, CDR2 SASEGT. The CDR3 region is CASRGAGGRDGETQYF. In nucleotides, the CDR3 is TGTGCCAGCAGGGGGGCCGGGGGCCGGGATGGAGAGACGCAGTACTTC.

The chain combines TRBV10-2 with TRBJ2-5; 10 bases match TRBD2. The end of the DNA fits TRBJ2-7 better, so the J call may be wrong. The CDR3 loop spans 16 amino acids. Germline V gene lookup returns CDR1 WSHSY and CDR2 SAAADI. CDR3 in DNA: TGCGCCAGCAGTGAAGGCCCCCCGCTAGCGGGAGCCGAGCAGTACGTC. Protein sequence: CASSEGPPLAGAEQYV.

The chain recombines TRBV6-1 with TRBJ2-5; TRBD2 agrees at 7 bases. J lost 8 bases, V lost 6 bases, and 15 bases had no gene match. The germline CDR1 and CDR2 sequences are MNHNS and SASEGT. There are 15 residues in the CDR3. The CDR3 coding sequence is TGTGCCAGCAGCACCGGGGGAGGGAGCGGAGATACCCAGTACTTC. It encodes CASSTGGGSGDTQYF.

At least ten counts were recorded for this clonotype. A read error may be the cause here, since a much bigger clone is one base away. The V and J genes are TRBV6-1 and TRBJ2-5; the match to TRBD2 covers 10 bases. Germline V gives CDR1 MNHNS, CDR2 SASEGT. Germline trimming cut 7 bases from V and 11 bases from J; bases unmatched to any gene: 19. CDR3 length: 16 residues. CDR3: CASKLGLADNYNEQYF. The CDR3 DNA sequence: TGTGCCAGCAAATTAGGACTAGCGGATAACTACAATGAGCAGTACTTC.

Turning to this clonotype: One junction end does not reproduce the germline sequence, and a read error may be involved. The rearrangement uses TRBV5-1 and TRBJ2-3, with D perhaps TRBD1 or TRBD2 (5 bases each). The CDR3 sequence is 16 residues long. Germline CDR1 SGHRS, CDR2 YFSETQ. CDR3 nucleotide sequence: TGCGCCAGCCGCCTCACGGGGCTGGGAGCCAAAAATACTCAGTATTTC. It specifies CASRLTGLGAKNTQYF.

A note on this clonotype: The germline gene is not matched at one end of the junction; a read error may be the cause. The chain uses TRBV6-1 and TRBJ2-5; 7 bases are shared with TRBD2. This CDR3 region has 16 residues. Germline CDR1 and CDR2: MNHNS and SASEGT. CDR3 sequence reads: CASAGLGGGDQETQYF. The CDR3 DNA sequence: TGTGCCAGCGCGGGGCTCGGGGGAGGGGACCAGGAGACCCAGTACTTC.

V is TRBV6-2 or TRBV6-3 and J is TRBJ2-1; 8 nucleotides agree with TRBD2. Germline V gene lookup returns CDR1 MNHEY and CDR2 SVGEGT. Germline trimming cut 6 bases from V and 9 bases from J; bases unmatched to any gene: 7. The CDR3 consists of 13 residues. The CDR3 is CASRGAGASEQFF. In DNA form, the CDR3 reads TGTGCCAGCAGAGGAGCGGGAGCGAGTGAGCAGTTCTTC.

This clonotype was observed many times. The CDR3 reads CASSQGQGPNTEAFF. The CDR3 DNA reads TGCGCCAGCAGCCAAGGACAGGGACCAAACACTGAAGCTTTCTTT. V gene TRBV4-1 combines with J gene TRBJ1-1; 7 nucleotides line up with TRBD1. Germline-derived CDR1 and CDR2 are MGHRA and YSYEKL. The ends lost 1 base at V and 2 bases at J; junction bases unmatched: 4. This CDR3 is 15 amino acids long.

Details on this clonotype: Its ends do not fully match the called genes, so a read error is possible. J is TRBJ2-5 and V is TRBV10-2; 7 nucleotides agree with TRBD2. Germline CDR1 reads WSHSY; CDR2 reads SAAADI. CDR3 size: 15 residues. The CDR3 DNA is TGCGCCGGGGGTCGCGGGAGCGGGGTCCAAGATACCCAGTATTTC. This gives the protein CAGGRGSGVQDTQYF.

Within the sample, this clonotype is medium-sized (0.01 to 0.1%). This CDR3 reads CASSPMTSGRQFF. The CDR3 DNA follows: TGTGCCAGCAGCCCGATGACTAGCGGGAGGCAGTTCTTC. The chain links TRBV6-5 to TRBJ2-1; TRBD2 matches at 12 bases. Germline CDR1 and CDR2: MNHEY and SVGAGI. The CDR3 spans 13 residues. The ends lost 6 bases at V and 12 bases at J; junction bases unmatched: 6.

DNA for the CDR3: TGTGCCAGGGAGGTGTGGGCCAAAGATATTCAGTACTTC. Translated, it gives CAREVWAKDIQYF. The chain carries TRBV6-1 and TRBJ2-4, with D tentatively TRBD2 (5 bases). This CDR3 region has 13 residues. Germline CDR1 reads MNHNS; CDR2 reads SASEGT. V lost 9 bases to trimming and J lost 10 bases, with 19 bases between them.

The chain recombines TRBV10-3 with TRBJ2-1; D possibly corresponds to TRBD1 (5 bases). CDR1 and CDR2 (germline): ENHRY, SYGVKD. This CDR3 region has 15 residues. Between the trimmed V and J ends, which lost 6 bases and 8 bases, there was a span of 20 bases. CDR3 in DNA: TGTGCCATCAGATCCCAAGGGGCGAGCAGCGATGAGCAGTTCTTC. It is translated as CAIRSQGASSDEQFF.

This clonotype was picked up a small number of times. This chain links TRBV4-1 with TRBJ1-2; no clear D. CDR3 length: 12 residues. V lost 3 bases to trimming and J lost 4 bases, with 6 bases between them. Looked up from germline, CDR1 is MGHRA and CDR2 is YSYEKL. CDR3 amino acids: CASSQRGYGYTF. For the CDR3, the DNA is TGCGCCAGCAGCCAGCGGGGCTATGGCTACACCTTC.

The rearrangement uses TRBV6-1 and TRBJ2-1; D unclear. The J call may be faulty, since TRBJ2-5 better matches the DNA end. The CDR3 consists of 13 residues. Germline values: CDR1 MNHNS, CDR2 SASEGT. CDR3 DNA sequence: TGTGCCAGCAGGACTTTTATCCCGGAGACCCAGTACTTC. It specifies CASRTFIPETQYF.

Details on this clonotype: A read error may account for a junction end that differs from germline. The chain has TRBV6-1 and TRBJ2-3, with 7 bases that match TRBD1. CDR1 MNHNS and CDR2 SASEGT come from the germline V gene. This CDR3 contains 16 residues. CDR3 protein: CASGCSGRLGTDTQYF. The CDR3 DNA is TGTGCCAGTGGGTGCTCTGGGCGCCTAGGGACAGATACGCAGTATTTC.

The chain uses TRBV27 and TRBJ2-5, with D perhaps TRBD2 (7 bases). Near its end, the DNA agrees better with TRBJ2-7, so the J call may be wrong. This CDR3 region has 15 residues. Germline CDR1 is MNHEY and CDR2 is SMNVEV (reference sequence). CDR3 residues: CASSLRGGSTYEQYF. The CDR3 bases are TGTGCCAGCAGTTTGAGGGGGGGGAGTACCTACGAGCAGTACTTC.

In regard to this clonotype: A read error may account for a junction end that differs from germline. The chain links TRBV6-1 to TRBJ2-5; maybe TRBD2 (7 bases). The CDR3 is made up of 14 amino acids. Looked up from germline, CDR1 is MNHNS and CDR2 is SASEGT. The CDR3 DNA reads as TGTGCGGGCAGTGGGGGCAGTGCGCGGGAGACGCAGTACTTT. Translating gives CAGSGGSARETQYF.

The CDR3 protein is CASSDRTKQFF. CDR3 DNA sequence: TGTGCCAGCAGTGATCGGACTAAGCAGTTCTTC. The chain joins TRBV6-1 to TRBJ2-3; tentatively, D is TRBD2 (6 bases). The J call may be faulty, since TRBJ2-1 better matches the DNA end. This CDR3 has 11 residues. In germline, CDR1 is MNHNS, CDR2 SASEGT.

Here the CDR3 DNA reads TGCGCCGAAGGTCCGGTGGGGCCAACTAATGAAAAACTGTTTTTT. Its protein is CAEGPVGPTNEKLFF. The chain links TRBV5-1 to TRBJ1-4; TRBD1 is a possible D gene (5 bases). The CDR3 is 15 residues long. In germline, CDR1 is SGHRS, CDR2 YFSETQ. Trimming left V 10 bases short and J 0 bases short, with 16 bases between.

This clonotype was picked up many times. This sequence joins TRBV6-1 and TRBJ1-2; 8 bases fit TRBD1. The CDR3 has 12 amino acids. Germline loops: CDR1 MNHNS, CDR2 SASEGT. J gave up 6 bases and V 7 bases, and 4 bases lay outside the gene matches. The CDR3 DNA reads TGTGCCAGCAACGACAGGGGTCATGGCTACACCTTC. It translates to CASNDRGHGYTF.

This clonotype has just a few counts. The chain is built from TRBV12-3 or TRBV12-4 and TRBJ2-7, with 8 bases aligning to TRBD1. Unmatched junction bases numbered 10, after V lost 3 bases and J lost 0 bases. The CDR3 has 17 amino acids. CDR3 in DNA: TGTGCCAGCAGTTTGCGGCAGGGGGCGGGGAGCTCCTACGAGCAGTACTTC. This translates into CASSLRQGAGSSYEQYF.

This clonotype appeared a few times. The chain has TRBV6-5 and TRBJ2-1, with 8 nucleotides matching TRBD2. V shed 0 bases, J shed 4 bases, and the junction held 2 bases outside the gene matches. The CDR3 consists of 15 residues. The germline V gene has CDR1 MNHEY and CDR2 SVGAGI. The CDR3 DNA follows: TGTGCCAGCAGTTACTCACTAGCGGAGTACAATGAGCAGTTCTTC. Translated, it gives CASSYSLAEYNEQFF.

The chain has TRBV6-5 and TRBJ2-2, with D perhaps assigned TRBD1 or TRBD2 (5 bases each). The J call may be wrong; the DNA end is better matched by TRBJ2-3. The germline V gene encodes CDR1 MNHEY and CDR2 SVGAGI. CDR3 size: 15 residues. CDR3 in amino acids: CASSYGTLGTGAQYF. In nucleotides, the CDR3 is TGTGCCAGCAGTTACGGCACGCTTGGGACCGGGGCGCAGTATTTT.

The chain employs TRBV6-1 and TRBJ2-1; 10 bases line up with TRBD2. The V gene end was trimmed by 6 bases and the J gene end by 0 bases; junction bases not matched to a gene: 5. Germline values: CDR1 MNHNS, CDR2 SASEGT. The CDR3 is 16 residues long. CDR3 region: CASRKASGGSYNEQFF. The CDR3 coding sequence is TGTGCCAGCAGAAAAGCTAGCGGGGGCTCCTACAATGAGCAGTTCTTC.

In its sample, this clonotype was seen a few times. This chain uses TRBV5-1 with TRBJ1-2; no clear D. Germline V gene lookup returns CDR1 SGHRS and CDR2 YFSETQ. This CDR3 is built from 13 residues. The V end lost 0 bases, the J end lost 1 base, and 4 bases lay between the germline ends. The CDR3 DNA reads TGCGCCAGCAGCTTGGACAGTAACTATGGCTACACCTTC. It is translated as CASSLDSNYGYTF.

A word on this clonotype: This CDR3 fails to terminate in the conserved phenylalanine or tryptophan, so it likely reflects a read error. Because the CDR3's place on the DNA is in doubt, the DNA is left out and the CDR3 is given as listed by TCRdb. This chain connects TRBV6-5 to TRBJ2-3; the DNA was not used to check the table's D call, TRBD2. The V gene's germline CDR1 is MNHEY and CDR2 SVGAGI. 17 amino acids form the CDR3, both terminal residues included. The CDR3 sequence is CASSLGLEGTYEQYFGP.

Notes on this clonotype: A junction boundary mismatches the germline segment, possibly from a read error. J is TRBJ2-4 and V is TRBV10-2; 9 bases agree with TRBD2. This CDR3 is 17 amino acids long. Germline V gene lookup returns CDR1 WSHSY and CDR2 SAAADI. The CDR3 DNA is TGCGCCAGCAGTGCCGCTTCGGGACTAGCTGCAAAAAACACGCAGTACTTT. Translation gives CASSAASGLAAKNTQYF.

Concerning this clonotype itself: One junction end does not reproduce the germline sequence, and a read error may be involved. The chain carries TRBV10-1 and TRBJ2-4; D is perhaps TRBD1 (7 bases). CDR3 length: 18 residues. CDR1 is WNHNN and CDR2 is SYGVQD in the germline V gene (reference sequence). CDR3 residues: CASSTSGAGQCAKNIQYF. Here the CDR3 DNA reads TGCGCCAGCAGTACGAGTGGCGCGGGACAGTGTGCCAAAAACATTCAGTACTTT.

Comment on this clonotype: One end of the junction is discordant with germline, which a read error may explain. The chain combines TRBV4-1 with TRBJ2-3; tentatively, D is TRBD2 (6 bases). Germline-derived CDR1 and CDR2 are MGHRA and YSYEKL. The CDR3 is 14 residues long. CDR3 in amino acids: CAGSERGNPDTQYF. The DNA for the CDR3 is TGCGCGGGCAGCGAACGGGGGAACCCAGATACGCAGTATTTC.